These 23 T cell receptor beta chains share one sample of origin, sequenced in a study of OX40 agonist ivuxolimab in advanced cancers. Profiling relied on immunoSEQ multiplex PCR, and the TCRdb table lists in-frame clones only, not all of them. The table includes about 53,000 clones, 70% to 80% detected once. Here the sequenced sample was CD4+ or CD8+ T cells sorted from blood, taken in a trial of the OX40 agonist ivuxolimab. The receptors stem from an adult with an advanced solid tumor such as melanoma, head and neck, liver or kidney cancer.

The V call is TRBV10-3, the J call TRBJ2-2; D is undetermined. V shed 5 bases and J shed 7 bases, with 8 bases lying between them. The CDR3 is made up of 12 amino acids. Germline V gene sequence: CDR1 ENHRY, CDR2 SYGVKD. The DNA for the CDR3 is TGTGCCATCAGTTCGACGGGCGGGGAGCTGTTTTTT. This gives the protein CAISSTGGELFF.

This chain uses TRBV6-1 with TRBJ2-5; D gene uncertain. V was shortened by 7 bases and J by 4 bases, with 16 bases between the two germline ends. The CDR3 spans 14 residues. Looked up from germline, CDR1 is MNHNS and CDR2 is SASEGT. CDR3 in amino acids: CASTIVIGRETQYF. The CDR3 region has the DNA TGTGCCAGCACCATTGTGATAGGTCGAGAGACCCAGTACTTC.

This chain connects TRBV4-1 to TRBJ1-4, with a possible D match to TRBD1 (5 bases). The CDR3 length is 14 residues. Germline loops: CDR1 MGHRA, CDR2 YSYEKL. Trimming cost V 2 bases and J 7 bases, with 11 bases left between them. CDR3 loop: CASSQLQGGEKLFF. In nucleotides, the CDR3 is TGCGCCAGCAGCCAACTCCAGGGAGGTGAAAAACTGTTTTTT.

J is TRBJ2-7 and V is TRBV11-2; TRBD2 might be the D (7 bases). Germline values: CDR1 SGHAT, CDR2 FQNNGV. Between the trimmed V and J ends, which lost 2 bases and 3 bases, there was a span of 17 bases. This CDR3 is 16 amino acids long. The CDR3 bases are TGTGCCAGCAGCTTACGCTCAGGGGAGGGCTTCTACGAGCAGTACTTC. Residues: CASSLRSGEGFYEQYF.

This clone has only a few counts. V usage is TRBV4-1 and J usage is TRBJ2-5; 10 bases align to TRBD2. Germline CDR1 MGHRA, CDR2 YSYEKL. After removal of 0 bases from V and 4 bases from J, the junction contained 2 bases not matched to a gene. The CDR3 sequence is 15 residues long. The CDR3 loop is CASSQEGLAAETQYF. The CDR3 DNA is TGCGCCAGCAGCCAAGAAGGACTAGCGGCAGAGACCCAGTACTTC.

This chain joins TRBV9 and TRBJ2-7; D may be TRBD1 (6 bases). V dropped 0 bases and J dropped 5 bases, with 18 bases sitting between them. CDR3 length: 16 residues. CDR1 and CDR2 from the germline V gene are SGDLS and YYNGEE. CDR3 sequence: CASSVVVGALCNEQYF. The CDR3 DNA reads as TGTGCCAGCAGCGTAGTCGTGGGGGCCTTGTGCAACGAGCAGTACTTC.

The rearrangement uses TRBV30 and TRBJ1-5, with D unresolved. V was shortened by 0 bases and J by 4 bases, with 7 bases between the two germline ends. The germline CDR1 and CDR2 sequences are GTSNPN and SVGIG (reference sequence). This CDR3 comprises 13 residues. Written as DNA, the CDR3 is TGTGCCTGGAGTGTTTCGGGTAATCAGCCCCAGCATTTT. Translating gives CAWSVSGNQPQHF.

The chain is built from TRBV5-1 and TRBJ2-7, with 7 bases lining up with TRBD1. J gave up 6 bases and V 4 bases, and 16 bases lay outside the gene matches. The CDR3 loop spans 16 amino acids. Germline V CDR1 and CDR2: SGHRS, YFSETQ. Here the CDR3 DNA reads TGCGCCAGCAGCCTAGCCCGAGACAGGGTGGGCGGCGAGCAGTACTTC. Its protein product is CASSLARDRVGGEQYF.

The V call is TRBV7-8, the J call TRBJ2-5, with 7 bases aligning to TRBD1. Germline loops: CDR1 SGHVS, CDR2 FQNEAQ. J was trimmed by 1 base and V by 0 bases; bases with no gene match: 5. The length of the CDR3 is 16 residues. The CDR3: CASSLANYRGQETQYF. Written as DNA, the CDR3 is TGTGCCAGCAGCTTAGCCAACTACAGGGGCCAAGAGACCCAGTACTTC.

The CDR3 sequence is CASSPGRVSTDTQYF. Written as DNA, the CDR3 is TGTGCCAGCAGTCCCGGACGGGTCAGCACAGATACGCAGTATTTT. The chain uses TRBV2 and TRBJ2-3; D not resolved. The germline CDR1 and CDR2 sequences are SNHLY and FYNNEI. The CDR3 sequence is 15 residues long. The V end lost 5 bases, the J end lost 0 bases, and 12 bases lay between the germline ends.

The rearrangement links TRBV7-9 to TRBJ1-3; D unclear. Germline CDR1 reads SEHNR; CDR2 reads FQNEAQ (reference sequence). This CDR3 comprises 15 residues. Trimming took 2 bases from V and 2 from J, leaving 10 bases between them. CDR3 amino acids: CASSLTPNTGNTIYF. The CDR3 DNA is TGTGCCAGCAGCTTAACCCCAAACACTGGAAACACCATATATTTT.

The chain uses TRBV30 and TRBJ1-5, with D possibly TRBD1 on 5 matching bases. The CDR3 extends over 16 amino acids. V gave up 2 bases and J gave up 0 bases, with 14 bases separating them. Germline loops: CDR1 GTSNPN, CDR2 SVGIG (reference sequence). CDR3 nucleotide sequence: TGTGCCTGGAGTAAGGGACGGACGGATAGCAATCAGCCCCAGCATTTT. Amino acids: CAWSKGRTDSNQPQHF.

V gene TRBV6-6 combines with J gene TRBJ1-1; no clear D gene. This CDR3 is built from 14 residues. Germline CDR1 and CDR2: MNHNY and SVGAGI (reference sequence). Trimming took off 6 bases at V and 0 bases at J, with 11 bases between the two ends. CDR3 amino acids: CASRPQTMNTEAFF. Written as DNA, the CDR3 is TGTGCCAGCAGACCACAGACTATGAACACTGAAGCTTTCTTT.

J is TRBJ1-2 and V is TRBV4-2, with D unclear. Trimming shortened V by 5 bases and J by 3 bases, and 13 bases separated the two germline ends. This CDR3 is 14 amino acids long. Germline-derived CDR1 and CDR2 are LGHNA and YNFKEQ. Here the CDR3 DNA reads TGTGCCAGCAGCGTTCAAGCGGAAGACTATGGCTACACCTTC. This sequence encodes CASSVQAEDYGYTF.

The genes are TRBV6-6 and TRBJ1-2, with D possibly TRBD1 on 5 matching bases. Trimming cost V 2 bases and J 8 bases, with 18 bases left between them. CDR3 size: 15 residues. Germline assignment: CDR1 MNHNY and CDR2 SVGAGI (reference sequence). The CDR3 region has the DNA TGTGCCAGCAGTTACGGCTCGGGGCCCCTTATGGGCTACACCTTC. Protein product: CASSYGSGPLMGYTF.

The chain uses TRBV20-1 and TRBJ2-5; no clear D gene. Germline V gene sequence: CDR1 DFQATT, CDR2 SNEGSKA (reference sequence). The ends were cut back, 4 bases at V and 5 bases at J, with 5 bases in the middle. CDR3 length: 10 amino acids. CDR3 residues: CSAIWETQYF. CDR3 nucleotide sequence: TGCAGTGCTATCTGGGAGACCCAGTACTTC.

The V gene is TRBV11-3, the J gene TRBJ2-5, with a tentative D call TRBD1 (5 bases). V lost 4 bases and J lost 3, with 9 bases in between. The germline V gene has CDR1 SGHNT and CDR2 YENEEA. The CDR3 spans 13 residues. CDR3 loop: CASSSQAKETQYF. The CDR3 nucleotides are TGTGCCAGCAGCTCACAGGCAAAAGAGACCCAGTACTTC.

V and J are TRBV10-2 and TRBJ2-7; TRBD2 might be the D (6 bases). Germline V gives CDR1 WSHSY, CDR2 SAAADI. The CDR3 is 14 residues long. V dropped 2 bases and J dropped 7 bases, with 15 bases sitting between them. The DNA of the CDR3 is TGCGCCAGCAGTGAGCCTTTCCGGGACTCAGAGCAGTACTTC. Translation: CASSEPFRDSEQYF.

This chain uses TRBV15 with TRBJ2-3; a weak D match, TRBD1 (6 bases). V was trimmed by 1 base and J by 2 bases, leaving 7 bases between them. Germline CDR1 is LNHNV and CDR2 is YYDKDF (reference sequence). This CDR3 is 14 amino acids long. The CDR3 reads CATSRGQDTDTQYF. The CDR3 nucleotides are TGTGCCACCAGCAGAGGACAGGACACAGATACGCAGTATTTT. The full variable domain, its missing parts supplied by reference TRBV15 and TRBJ2-3, is DAMVIQNPRYQVTQFGKPVTLSCSQTLNHNVMYWYQQKSSQAPKLLFHYYDKDFNNEADTPDNFQSRRPNTSFCFLDIRSPGLGDTAMYLCATSRGQDTDTQYFGPGTRLTVL.

Comment on this clone: A read error may account for a junction end that differs from germline. This rearrangement joins TRBV7-7 to TRBJ2-3; the D is unclear. The CDR3 extends over 14 amino acids. The V gene's germline CDR1 is SSHAT and CDR2 FNYEAQ (reference sequence). CDR3 sequence (DNA): TGTGCTAGCAGCCCCACGGTTCAGCCCGATACGCAGTATTTT. Translation gives CASSPTVQPDTQYF.

In DNA, the CDR3 is TGCGCCAGCAGTCGAGGCGGGCCCGGCACAGATACGCAGTATTTT. Translation: CASSRGGPGTDTQYF. The chain has TRBV5-1 and TRBJ2-3, with D perhaps matching TRBD2 (5 bases). V lost 5 bases and J lost 1, with 14 bases in between. The CDR3 is 15 amino acids. Germline V gene lookup returns CDR1 SGHRS and CDR2 YFSETQ. Supplemented by reference TRBV5-1 and TRBJ2-3, the full variable domain reads KAGVTQTPRYLIKTRGQQVTLSCSPISGHRSVSWYQQTPGQGLQFLFEYFSETQRNKGNFPGRFSGRQFSNSRSEMNVSTLELGDSALYLCASSRGGPGTDTQYFGPGTRLTVL.

The gene calls are TRBV6-1 and TRBJ1-1; 7 bases match TRBD1. The CDR3 has 15 residues. Looked up from germline, CDR1 is MNHNS and CDR2 is SASEGT. After removal of 3 bases from V and 4 bases from J, the junction contained 8 bases not matched to a gene. The CDR3 DNA follows: TGTGCCAGCAGTGACTTAGGGACAGCTCCCACTGAAGCTTTCTTT. Its translation is CASSDLGTAPTEAFF.

The chain combines TRBV28 with TRBJ2-1; 11 positions agree with TRBD2. The CDR3 length is 13 residues. Germline assignment: CDR1 MDHEN and CDR2 SYDVKM. Trimming removed 2 bases from V and 10 bases from J; junction bases left unmatched: 1. This CDR3 is CASSLTSGGEQFF. The DNA for the CDR3 is TGTGCCAGCAGTTTAACTAGCGGGGGCGAGCAGTTCTTC.